Listed here are 24 T cell receptor beta chains from one sample, sequenced in a study of T cells in Graves' hyperthyroidism and ophthalmopathy. The TCR beta CDR3 regions underwent amplification using RNA transcripts as the source. During a first-round RT-PCR of the TCR CDR3, the HTBI primer set was used. TCRdb reanalysed the multiplex PCR reads using MiXCR and keeps one entry per CDR3 protein. This sample has roughly 840,000 distinct CDR3 sequences, with about 38% found just once. Material for sequencing was blood. The receptors were gathered from a young man with Graves' hyperthyroidism.

The chain couples TRBV5-1 to TRBJ2-7, with TRBD2 identical over 7 bases. CDR3 length: 15 amino acids. The germline V gene has CDR1 SGHRS and CDR2 YFSETQ. V shed 4 bases and J 4 bases; nucleotides not matched to a gene: 11. The CDR3 DNA reads as TGCGCCAGCAGCCATGGGGCTCTCGGGGGGTACGAGCAGTACTTC. Its translation: CASSHGALGGYEQYF.

As to this clonotype: A clone one base away is much larger, so this may be a read error. The chain links TRBV24-1 to TRBJ1-1; no reliable D call. Trimming left V 6 bases short and J 6 bases short, with 10 bases between. CDR1 is KGHDR and CDR2 is SFDVKD in the germline V gene. The CDR3 has 12 amino acids. The CDR3 reads CATSFGSSEAFF. The CDR3 nucleotides read TGTGCCACCAGTTTCGGAAGCTCTGAAGCTTTCTTT.

This chain joins TRBV28 and TRBJ2-7; D possibly corresponds to TRBD1 (5 bases). With 7 bases removed from V and 1 base from J, the gap between germline ends came to 14 bases. Germline CDR1 MDHEN, CDR2 SYDVKM. This CDR3 is built from 14 residues. The CDR3 DNA sequence: TGTGCCAGCACCCTAGGGCAGGGATCCTACGAGCAGTACTTC. It encodes CASTLGQGSYEQYF.

The table lists this clonotype with many counts. A much larger clone lies one base from this, so it may be a read error. The chain uses TRBV6-1 and TRBJ2-6; no reliable D call. There are 14 residues in the CDR3. The V gene lost 2 bases and the J gene lost 2 bases, with 4 bases spanning the gap. Germline V gene sequence: CDR1 MNHNS, CDR2 SASEGT. The CDR3 DNA is TGTGCCAGCAGTGAACTAGCTGGGGCCAACGTCCTGACTTTC. It yields the protein CASSELAGANVLTF.

This chain links TRBV5-6 with TRBJ1-2; no clear D. This CDR3 spans 13 amino acids. Germline V gene data show CDR1 as SGHDT and CDR2 as YYEEEE. Trimming removed 0 bases at V and 6 bases at J, with 9 bases between. The CDR3 sequence: CASSLGHNDGYTF. CDR3 DNA: TGTGCCAGCAGCTTGGGTCACAACGATGGCTACACCTTC. The whole variable domain, remainder taken from reference TRBV5-6 and TRBJ1-2, is DAGVTQSPTHLIKTRGQQVTLRCSPKSGHDTVSWYQQALGQGPQFIFQYYEEEERQRGNFPDRFSGHQFPNYSSELNVNALLLGDSALYLCASSLGHNDGYTFGSGTRLTVV.

About this clonotype: Just one base apart from a much larger clone, this may be a read error. The chain uses TRBV7-9 and TRBJ2-2; either TRBD1 or TRBD2 may fit D (6 bases each). Germline V gene lookup returns CDR1 SEHNR and CDR2 FQNEAQ (reference sequence). This CDR3 contains 14 residues. CDR3 in DNA: TGTGCCAGCAGGGCCGGACAGACCACCGGGGGGCTGTTTTTT. It translates to CASRAGQTTGGLFF.

The chain uses TRBV19 and TRBJ2-7; no reliable D call. This CDR3 has 14 residues. Germline CDR1 reads LNHDA; CDR2 reads SQIVND (reference sequence). The ends were cut back, 4 bases at V and 0 bases at J, with 10 bases in the middle. As DNA, the CDR3 is TGTGCCAGTAGTAAATGGACGCTCTCCTACGAGCAGTACTTC. It encodes CASSKWTLSYEQYF. The whole variable domain, filled in from reference TRBV19 and TRBJ2-7, reads DGGITQSPKYLFRKEGQNVTLSCEQNLNHDAMYWYRQDPGQGLRLIYYSQIVNDFQKGDIAEGYSVSREKKESFPLTVTSAQKNPTAFYLCASSKWTLSYEQYFGPGTRLTVT.

The J gene is TRBJ2-5, the V gene TRBV29-1; D possibly uses TRBD1 or TRBD2 (5 bases each). Germline V lookup: CDR1 SQVTM, CDR2 ANQGSEA. This CDR3 has 13 amino acids. V dropped 2 bases and J dropped 7 bases, with 14 bases sitting between them. In nucleotides, the CDR3 is TGCAGCGTTGAAAGGGACGTGGGCGGGACCCAGTACTTC. Protein: CSVERDVGGTQYF.

This chain joins TRBV25-1 and TRBJ2-1; D remains unclear. V shed 3 bases and J shed 5 bases, with 14 bases lying between them. The CDR3 spans 15 residues. The V gene's germline CDR1 is MGHDK and CDR2 SYGVNS. The DNA of the CDR3 is TGTGCCAGCAGTGAGACATTCTCGGATCACAATGAGCAGTTCTTC. This sequence encodes CASSETFSDHNEQFF.

Written as DNA, the CDR3 is TGTGCCAGCAGCTTGGTAGCGGCTAGGGGAACCGGGGAGCTGTTTTTT. It yields the protein CASSLVAARGTGELFF. V gene TRBV7-8 combines with J gene TRBJ2-2, with a possible D match to TRBD2 (6 bases). The CDR3 totals 16 residues. CDR1 is SGHVS, CDR2 FQNEAQ, per germline. The ends were cut back, 3 bases at V and 5 bases at J, with 16 bases in the middle.

This clonotype was detected ten times or more. The V call is TRBV10-1, the J call TRBJ1-5, with TRBD1 as a possible D gene (6 bases). Trimming stripped 10 bases from V and 5 bases from J, with 12 bases between. CDR3 length: 12 amino acids. Germline assignment: CDR1 WNHNN and CDR2 SYGVQD (reference sequence). The CDR3 region is CANHRDDQPQHF. In DNA, the CDR3 is TGCGCCAACCACAGGGACGATCAGCCCCAGCATTTT.

This clonotype was picked up many times. One junction end disagrees with the germline gene, perhaps due to a read error. The V call is TRBV5-1, the J call TRBJ2-5; 7 bases line up with TRBD1. Germline-derived CDR1 and CDR2 are SGHRS and YFSETQ. The CDR3 is 14 residues long. CDR3 region: CASSPGTAQETQYF. The CDR3 DNA follows: TGTGCCAGCAGTCCCGGGACAGCACAAGAGACCCAGTACTTC.

The sample holds a few counts of this clonotype. This chain links TRBV4-3 with TRBJ2-7; possible D gene TRBD1, 6 bases. From germline, CDR1 is LGHNA and CDR2 YSLEER. V was pared by 0 bases and J by 2 bases, with 8 bases between. This CDR3 has 14 amino acids. Here the CDR3 DNA reads TGCGCCAGCAGCCAAGAGGACAGAGCCTACGAGCAGTACTTC. Translated: CASSQEDRAYEQYF.

Concerning this clonotype itself: At one end the junction does not follow the germline gene, possibly because of a read error. The CDR3 here is CASSQDRVRDPNTEAFF. The CDR3 nucleotides read TGCGCCAGCAGCCAAGATCGGGTCAGGGACCCGAACACTGAAGCTTTCTTT. The rearrangement uses TRBV7-7 and TRBJ1-1; perhaps TRBD1 as D (5 bases). Germline V CDR1 and CDR2: SSHAT, FNYEAQ (reference sequence). The CDR3 totals 17 residues.

This chain uses TRBV25-1 with TRBJ2-3, with 13 bases lining up with TRBD2. V shed 6 bases and J 4 bases; nucleotides not matched to a gene: 7. CDR1 is MGHDK, CDR2 SYGVNS, per germline. The CDR3 spans 16 residues. The CDR3: CASSPWTSGRSDTQYF. The CDR3 nucleotides read TGTGCCAGCAGCCCTTGGACTAGCGGGAGATCAGATACGCAGTATTTT.

Ten or more counts support this clonotype. CDR3 nucleotide sequence: TGTGCCAGCAGCTCCAGGGGTGCATACGAGCAGTACTTC. Translation: CASSSRGAYEQYF. The chain links TRBV7-2 to TRBJ2-7, with a possible D match to TRBD1 (6 bases). Trimming stripped 4 bases from V and 4 bases from J, with 11 bases between. Germline V CDR1 and CDR2: SGHTA, FQGNSA. The CDR3 sequence is 13 residues long.

The J gene is TRBJ1-1, the V gene TRBV20-1; D is uncertain. From germline, CDR1 is DFQATT and CDR2 SNEGSKA (reference sequence). The CDR3 runs to 13 residues. CDR3 protein: CRAPVRQNTEAFF. In DNA form, the CDR3 reads TGCAGAGCCCCAGTCAGGCAGAACACTGAAGCTTTCTTT.

The chain employs TRBV7-9 and TRBJ2-7; possibly TRBD1 for D (6 bases). The V end lost 6 bases, the J end lost 3 bases, and 12 bases lay between the germline ends. CDR1 is SEHNR, CDR2 FQNEAQ, per germline (reference sequence). The CDR3 extends over 13 amino acids. The CDR3 region has the DNA TGTGCCAGCAGTTACACAGGGAACTACGAGCAGTACTTC. Its protein is CASSYTGNYEQYF.

A few counts support this clonotype. The chain uses TRBV7-2 and TRBJ2-7; D possibly corresponds to TRBD1 (5 bases). From germline, CDR1 is SGHTA and CDR2 FQGNSA. V was shortened by 5 bases and J by 0 bases, with 11 bases between the two germline ends. This CDR3 contains 14 residues. The CDR3 nucleotides are TGTGCCAGCAGCCTACCAGGGAACTCCTACGAGCAGTACTTC. Its translation is CASSLPGNSYEQYF.

For the CDR3, the DNA is TGCGCCAGCACCGGGGAGTCTGGGGCCAACGTCCTGACTTTC. Translation gives CASTGESGANVLTF. This chain links TRBV10-2 with TRBJ2-6; D is perhaps TRBD2 (5 bases). This CDR3 is built from 14 residues. Germline CDR1 WSHSY, CDR2 SAAADI. V was cut by 7 bases and J by 1 base, with 8 bases left in between.

In the case of this clonotype: A read error may explain this, as a much larger clone is one base away. The chain has TRBV20-1 and TRBJ2-7; D is unclear. The CDR3 is made up of 12 amino acids. Per germline, CDR1 DFQATT and CDR2 SNEGSKA (reference sequence). The V and J ends lost 1 base and 5 bases respectively, with 9 bases between them. The CDR3 protein is CSARASFHEQYF. The DNA for the CDR3 is TGCAGTGCTAGAGCTTCTTTCCACGAGCAGTACTTC.

The V gene is TRBV5-1, the J gene TRBJ2-5; a weak D match, TRBD2 (5 bases). V was cut by 10 bases and J by 7 bases, with 14 bases left in between. Per the germline V gene, CDR1 is SGHRS and CDR2 is YFSETQ. The CDR3 is 11 amino acids. CDR3 bases: TGCGCCCGACGGGGAGATGGGACCCAGTACTTC. Its protein product is CARRGDGTQYF. Complete variable domain (other parts from reference TRBV5-1 and TRBJ2-5): KAGVTQTPRYLIKTRGQQVTLSCSPISGHRSVSWYQQTPGQGLQFLFEYFSETQRNKGNFPGRFSGRQFSNSRSEMNVSTLELGDSALYLCARRGDGTQYFGPGTRLLVL.

In its sample, this clonotype was seen a few times. The chain has TRBV20-1 and TRBJ1-6; maybe TRBD1 (5 bases). Per the germline V gene, CDR1 is DFQATT and CDR2 is SNEGSKA (reference sequence). Trimming left V 0 bases short and J 10 bases short, with 16 bases between. The CDR3 runs to 15 residues. In DNA form, the CDR3 reads TGCAGTGCTAGAGATGAGGGGTGGTCGGGATCACCCCTCCACTTT. It yields the protein CSARDEGWSGSPLHF.

CDR3 residues: CASSEGYGLADNTGELFF. The DNA of the CDR3 is TGTGCCAGCAGTGAAGGGTATGGGCTAGCGGACAACACCGGGGAGCTGTTTTTT. The chain uses TRBV2 and TRBJ2-2, with 7 bases lining up with TRBD2. The CDR3 contains 18 residues. The trim removed 1 base at V and 2 bases at J, leaving 10 bases unmatched. Germline V gene data show CDR1 as SNHLY and CDR2 as FYNNEI. Using reference TRBV2 and TRBJ2-2 for the parts outside the CDR3, the full variable domain is EPEVTQTPSHQVTQMGQEVILRCVPISNHLYFYWYRQILGQKVEFLVSFYNNEISEKSEIFDDQFSVERPDGSNFTLKIRSTKLEDSAMYFCASSEGYGLADNTGELFFGEGSRLTVL.